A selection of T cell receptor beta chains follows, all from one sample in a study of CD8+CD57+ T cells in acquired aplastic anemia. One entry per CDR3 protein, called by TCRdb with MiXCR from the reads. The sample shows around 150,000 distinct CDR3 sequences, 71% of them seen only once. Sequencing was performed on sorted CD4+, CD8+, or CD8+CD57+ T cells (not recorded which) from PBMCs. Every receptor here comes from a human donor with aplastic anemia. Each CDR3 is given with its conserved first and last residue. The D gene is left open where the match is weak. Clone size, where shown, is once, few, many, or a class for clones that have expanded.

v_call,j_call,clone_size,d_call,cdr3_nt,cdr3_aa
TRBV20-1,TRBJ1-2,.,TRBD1,TGCAGTGCTACCCGACAGGGGCTCAACTATGGCTACACCTTC,CSATRQGLNYGYTF
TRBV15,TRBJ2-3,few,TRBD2,TGTGCCACCAGCAGTGACTCGACGGGGGGGCCAGATACGCAGTATTTT,CATSSDSTGGPDTQYF
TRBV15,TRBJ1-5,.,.,TGTGCCACCAGCAGAGAGCGGGGGAGCAATCAGCCCCAGCATTTT,CATSRERGSNQPQHF
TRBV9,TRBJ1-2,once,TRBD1,TGTGCCAGCAGCGTAGCTAGGGCAGGGGGAAATCATGGCTACACCTTC,CASSVARAGGNHGYTF
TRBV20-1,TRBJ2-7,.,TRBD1,TGCAGTGCTACCGGGACAGATCTCTACGAGCAGTACTTC,CSATGTDLYEQYF
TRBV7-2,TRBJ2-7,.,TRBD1,TGTGCCAGCAAACGTAAGGGGGCGGCCTACGAGCAGTACTTC,CASKRKGAAYEQYF
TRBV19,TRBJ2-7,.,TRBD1,TGTGCCAGTAGTACTCGCCGGGACAGGGATACGGAGCAGTACTTC,CASSTRRDRDTEQYF
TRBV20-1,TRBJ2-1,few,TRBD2,TGCAGTGACTCTAGCGGGAGTACCGATGAGCAGTTCTTC,CSDSSGSTDEQFF
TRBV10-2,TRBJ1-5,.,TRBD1,TGCGCCAGCAGTGAGTCGAGGGCAGGGGGCAACGAGCATTTT,CASSESRAGGNEHF
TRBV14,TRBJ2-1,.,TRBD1,TGTGCCAGCAGCCCATGGAGGGAGACAGGGGAGCAATTCTTC,CASSPWRETGEQFF
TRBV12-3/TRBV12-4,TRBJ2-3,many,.,TGTGCCAGCAGTCGGCTGATCAGCACAGATACGCAGTATTTT,CASSRLISTDTQYF
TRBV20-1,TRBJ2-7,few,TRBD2,TGCAGTGCTGGACCCGGGACTAGCATTTACGAGCAGTACTTC,CSAGPGTSIYEQYF
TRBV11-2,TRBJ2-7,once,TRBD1,TGTGCCAGCAGCTTATGGGACAGAACCTACGAGCAGTACTTC,CASSLWDRTYEQYF
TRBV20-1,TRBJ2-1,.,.,TGCAGTGCTAGAACGACGGGATCAAATGAGCAGTTCTTC,CSARTTGSNEQFF
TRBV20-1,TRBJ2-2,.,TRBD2,TGCAGTGCAAGGACTAGCGGGAACACCGGGGAGCTGTTTTTT,CSARTSGNTGELFF
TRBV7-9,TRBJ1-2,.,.,TGTGCCAGCAGCTCGGAAAGGATTCCTACCTTC,CASSSERIPTF
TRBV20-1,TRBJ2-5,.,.,TGCAGTGCTAGAGAAAGGTGGGGCCAAGAGACCCAGTACTTC,CSARERWGQETQYF
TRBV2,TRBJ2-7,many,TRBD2,TGTGCCAGCAGTGAAGGGGGGGCTAGCGGGAGTAAGGAGCAGTACTTC,CASSEGGASGSKEQYF
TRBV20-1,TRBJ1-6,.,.,TGCAGTGCTAGAGTACCCTATAATTCACCCCTCCACTTT,CSARVPYNSPLHF
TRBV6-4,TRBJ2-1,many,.,TGTGCCAGCAGTGCCATGGCCAGCTCCTACAATGAGCAGTTCTTC,CASSAMASSYNEQFF
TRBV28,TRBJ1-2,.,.,TGTGCCAGCAGTTTTTTGGACAGCGTCGGTGGCTACACCTTC,CASSFLDSVGGYTF
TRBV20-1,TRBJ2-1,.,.,TGCAGTGCTAGAGATGTAGCGGTGGTGCAGTTCTTC,CSARDVAVVQFF
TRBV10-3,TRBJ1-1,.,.,TGTGCCATCATGGGACACGGGAGCACTGAAGCTTTCTTT,CAIMGHGSTEAFF
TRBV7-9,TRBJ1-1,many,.,TGTGCCAGCAGCCTAGAGCCGGGGGCTAGTGAAGCTTTCTTT,CASSLEPGASEAFF
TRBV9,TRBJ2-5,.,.,TGTGCCAGCAGCAAAGGAGGCCTGCCAGAGACCCAGTACTTC,CASSKGGLPETQYF
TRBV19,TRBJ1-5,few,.,TGTGCCAGTAGTACAAATAGCAATCAGCCCCAGCATTTT,CASSTNSNQPQHF
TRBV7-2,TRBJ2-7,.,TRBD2,TGTGCCAGCAGCGTTGGACTAGGAAACGAGCAGTACTTC,CASSVGLGNEQYF
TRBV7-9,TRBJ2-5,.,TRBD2,TGTGCCAGCAGCTCAGGGACTAGCGGGAGGGCAGTGGAGACCCAGTACTTC,CASSSGTSGRAVETQYF
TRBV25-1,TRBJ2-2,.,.,TGTGCCAGCAGTGATCTGGACACCGGGGAGCTGTTTTTT,CASSDLDTGELFF
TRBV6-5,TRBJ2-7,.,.,TGTGCCAGCAGAAAGACAGGTTCCTACGAGCAGTACTTC,CASRKTGSYEQYF
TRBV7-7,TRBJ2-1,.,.,TGTGCTAGCAGCTTACTGGGATCCTCGGATGAGCAGTTCTTC,CASSLLGSSDEQFF
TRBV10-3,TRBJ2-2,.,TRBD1,TGTGCCATCAGTGAACCCGGACAGGTCCACGGGGAGCTGTTTTTT,CAISEPGQVHGELFF
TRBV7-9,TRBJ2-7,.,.,TGTGCCAGCAGCGCGAGAGACAGTAATACCTACGAGCAGTACTTC,CASSARDSNTYEQYF
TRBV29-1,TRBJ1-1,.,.,TGCAGCGTTGACAGAGGGAACACTGAAGCTTTCTTT,CSVDRGNTEAFF
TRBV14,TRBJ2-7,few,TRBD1,TGTGCCAGCAGTAGGGGACAGATCTACGAGCAGTACTTC,CASSRGQIYEQYF
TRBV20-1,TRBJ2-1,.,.,TGCAGTGCCGCAAACAATGAGCAGTTCTTC,CSAANNEQFF
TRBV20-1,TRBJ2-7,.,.,TGCAGCCCTCGGGCCGGATACGAGCAGTACTTC,CSPRAGYEQYF
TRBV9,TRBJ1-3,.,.,TGTGCCAGCAGCGTAGAAATTGGAAACACCATATATTTT,CASSVEIGNTIYF
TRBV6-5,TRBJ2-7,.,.,TGTGCCAGCAGAGGCCCCCTCTACGAGCAGTACTTC,CASRGPLYEQYF